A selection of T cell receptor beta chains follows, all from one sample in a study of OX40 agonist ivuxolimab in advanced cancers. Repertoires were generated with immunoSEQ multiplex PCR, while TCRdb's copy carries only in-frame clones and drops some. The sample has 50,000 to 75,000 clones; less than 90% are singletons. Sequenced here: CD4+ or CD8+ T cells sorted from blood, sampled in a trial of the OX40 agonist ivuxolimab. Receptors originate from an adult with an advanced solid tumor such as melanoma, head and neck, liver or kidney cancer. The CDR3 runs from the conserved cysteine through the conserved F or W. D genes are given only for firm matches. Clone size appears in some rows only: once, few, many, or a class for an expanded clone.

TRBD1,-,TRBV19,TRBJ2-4,TGTGCCAGTAGCGTGGTCCAGGGGGAAGGCAAAAACATTCAGTACTTC,CASSVVQGEGKNIQYF
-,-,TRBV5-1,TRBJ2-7,TGCGCCAGCAAATCGTGGGGGGGCGCCTACGAGCAGTACTTC,CASKSWGGAYEQYF
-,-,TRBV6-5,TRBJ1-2,TGTGCCAGCAGCTCATCCCAACAGGGTAGGTATGGCTACACCTTC,CASSSSQQGRYGYTF
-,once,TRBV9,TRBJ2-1,TGTGCCAGCAGCCTTCAGCGGGCGAGCTCCTACAATGAGCAGTTCTTC,CASSLQRASSYNEQFF
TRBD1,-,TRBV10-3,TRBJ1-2,TGTGCCATCAGTGAGGGGACAGGGGAGACCTATGGCTACACCTTC,CAISEGTGETYGYTF
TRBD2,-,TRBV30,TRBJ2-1,TGTGCCTGGAGTCCCCCCGTAGCGGGAGGGACCAATGAGCAGTTCTTC,CAWSPPVAGGTNEQFF
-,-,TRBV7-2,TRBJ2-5,TGTGCCAGCAGCCGGAGGGCAGAGACCCAGTACTTC,CASSRRAETQYF
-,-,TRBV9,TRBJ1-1,TGTGCCAGCAGCGTCAAGCCAGGGGACACTGAAGCTTTCTTT,CASSVKPGDTEAFF
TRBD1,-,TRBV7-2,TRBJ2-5,TGTGCCAGCAGCCCAAGACAGGGTCGGCAAGAGACCCAGTACTTC,CASSPRQGRQETQYF
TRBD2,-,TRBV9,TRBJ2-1,TGTGCCAGCAGCGTAGAGGCTAGCGGGATGGGTGAGCAGTTCTTC,CASSVEASGMGEQFF
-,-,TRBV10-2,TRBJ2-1,TGCGCCAGCGGACAGTCCGTTGAGCAGTTCTTC,CASGQSVEQFF
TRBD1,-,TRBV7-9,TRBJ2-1,TGTGCCAGCAGCTTAGAGGGGGCTAGGGTCTCGCAGTTCTTC,CASSLEGARVSQFF
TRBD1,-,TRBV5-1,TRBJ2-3,TGCGCCAGCAGCCTAACGCAGGGGGCCCTCGGAGATACGCAGTATTTT,CASSLTQGALGDTQYF
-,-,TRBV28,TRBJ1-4,TGTGCCAGCAGTTTAGGGGGAGGGGAAAAACTGTTTTTT,CASSLGGGEKLFF
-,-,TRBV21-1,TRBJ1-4,TGTGCCAGCAGCAAAGGAATTAAGGTGGGTAATGAAAAACTGTTTTTT,CASSKGIKVGNEKLFF
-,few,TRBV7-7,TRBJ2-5,TGTGCCAGCAGCTCAGGAAGGTCCTGGGAAGAGACCCAGTACTTC,CASSSGRSWEETQYF
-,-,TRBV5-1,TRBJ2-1,TGCGCCAGCAGCTTGGCCGGGGCAGTCTACAATGAGCAGTTCTTC,CASSLAGAVYNEQFF
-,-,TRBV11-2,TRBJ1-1,TGTGCCAGCAGCTTAGTGGGTGCGGAGAACACTGAAGCTTTCTTT,CASSLVGAENTEAFF
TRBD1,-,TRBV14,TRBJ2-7,TGTGCCAGCAGCGCAACAGGGGCTCTGTCCTACGAGCAGTACTTC,CASSATGALSYEQYF
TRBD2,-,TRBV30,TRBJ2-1,TGTGCCTGGAGTGTCCGGACTAGCGGACTCCCTGGTGAGCAGTTCTTC,CAWSVRTSGLPGEQFF
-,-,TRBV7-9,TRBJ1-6,TGTGCCAGCAGGGAAGGGGGTGGTTCACCCCTCCACTTT,CASREGGGSPLHF
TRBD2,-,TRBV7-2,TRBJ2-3,TGTGCCAGCAGCCTTAATAGCGGGAGCTCTGGAGATACGCAGTATTTT,CASSLNSGSSGDTQYF
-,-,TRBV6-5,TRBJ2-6,TGTGCCAGCAGTTACTCCCGAGCTGGGGCCAACGTCCTGACTTTC,CASSYSRAGANVLTF
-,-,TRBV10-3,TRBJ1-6,TGTGCCATCTCACCGGACTCTGATAATTCACCCCTCCACTTT,CAISPDSDNSPLHF
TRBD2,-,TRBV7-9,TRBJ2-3,TGTGCCAGCAGCTTAGCCGGGGGGGATACGCAGTATTTT,CASSLAGGDTQYF
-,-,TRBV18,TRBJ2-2,TGTGCCAGCTCACCTCAATTGGTTCAGGGAGGCACCGGGGAGCTGTTTTTT,CASSPQLVQGGTGELFF
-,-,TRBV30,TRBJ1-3,TGTGCCTGGAGTGCCCAGGGACGGACCCTCTCTGGAAACACCATATATTTT,CAWSAQGRTLSGNTIYF
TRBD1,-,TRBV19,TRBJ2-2,TGTGCCAGTAGTATCTCAGGGGGAAACACCGGGGAGCTGTTTTTT,CASSISGGNTGELFF
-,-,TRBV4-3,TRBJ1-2,TGCGCCAGCAGCCAAGGCCGGGCAGGGAGCTATGGCTACACCTTC,CASSQGRAGSYGYTF
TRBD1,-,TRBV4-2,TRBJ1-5,TGTGCCAGCAGCTTGGGACAGTCATATCGGCCCCAGCATTTT,CASSLGQSYRPQHF
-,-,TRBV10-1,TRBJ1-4,TGCGCCAGCAGACCATCGGCTAATGAAAAACTGTTTTTT,CASRPSANEKLFF